A selection of T cell receptor beta chains follows, all from one sample in a study of T cell repertoires in ileal Crohn's disease. Method: immunoSEQ multiplex PCR; TCRdb's copy keeps in-frame clones and lacks some. Counted here are about 12,000 clones, roughly 72% occurring once; the ten biggest clones make up 3.5% to 5.5%. What was sequenced was ileal tissue. The receptor source for this set is an adult with Crohn's disease. CDR3s include the opening cysteine and the closing phenylalanine or tryptophan. D genes are given only for firm matches. Not every row has a clone size; where given, it reads once, few, many or a size class.

>TRBJ1-5|.|TRBV6-1|.
TGTGCCAGCAATGCAGGGACACAGCCCCAGCATTTT
CASNAGTQPQHF
>TRBJ2-7|.|TRBV5-1|.
TGCGCCAGCAGCTTGGCTACGGGAGTTGTCGACGAGCAGTACTTC
CASSLATGVVDEQYF
>TRBJ1-1|once|TRBV6-5|TRBD1
TGTGCCAGCAGTTACCGGGACAGCTACGGATTCACTGAAGCTTTCTTT
CASSYRDSYGFTEAFF
>TRBJ2-4|.|TRBV2|.
TGTGCCAGCAGTGAGGGGCAGGGCCCCAAAAACATTCAGTACTTC
CASSEGQGPKNIQYF
>TRBJ1-6|.|TRBV27|TRBD1
TGTGCCAGCAGTCTCCTCGGACAGGGGAGTTCACCCCTCCACTTT
CASSLLGQGSSPLHF
>TRBJ1-1|.|TRBV6-5|TRBD1
TGTGCCAGCAGTACAGGGGGAGTTAGCACTGAAGCTTTCTTT
CASSTGGVSTEAFF
>TRBJ1-2|.|TRBV7-9|.
TGTGCCAGCAGCAGAGGCCGGGATGGCTACACCTTC
CASSRGRDGYTF
>TRBJ1-2|.|TRBV6-1|.
TGTGCCAGCATACGGGATCCTAACTATGGCTACACCTTC
CASIRDPNYGYTF
>TRBJ1-3|once|TRBV25-1|TRBD1
TGTGCCAGCAGTGAAAGACAGGGCGGTGGAAACACCATATATTTT
CASSERQGGGNTIYF
>TRBJ1-1|few|TRBV7-2|.
TGTGCCAGCAGCTTACAAGCCGGGAACACTGAAGCTTTCTTT
CASSLQAGNTEAFF
>TRBJ2-1|.|TRBV11-3|TRBD2
TGTGCCAGCAGCTCGGCCCTAGCGGGAGGGCTAAATGAGCAGTTCTTC
CASSSALAGGLNEQFF
>TRBJ2-3|.|TRBV5-1|TRBD1
TGCGCCAGCAGCTTGGCCCTCGGACAGGGCACAGATACGCAGTATTTT
CASSLALGQGTDTQYF
>TRBJ2-6|.|TRBV5-1|TRBD1
TGCGCCAGCAGCTTTCAGGGGGTAGTCTCTGGGGCCAACGTCCTGACTTTC
CASSFQGVVSGANVLTF
>TRBJ1-2|.|TRBV19|.
TGTGCCAGTAGTAGAGCCTGGACAGTTGACTATGGCTACACCTTC
CASSRAWTVDYGYTF
>TRBJ1-2|.|TRBV28|.
TGTGCCAGCAGTTTTGTGACCACGGGAAATACCTATGGCTACACCTTC
CASSFVTTGNTYGYTF
>TRBJ2-7|.|TRBV4-2|TRBD1
TGTGCCAGCAGCCAAGACGGGACAGGGGGCTCCTACGAGCAGTACTTC
CASSQDGTGGSYEQYF
>TRBJ1-6|.|TRBV30|.
TGTGCCTGGAGTGCACAGGGTCATAATTCACCCCTCCACTTT
CAWSAQGHNSPLHF